Below are 31 T cell receptor beta chains sequenced from a single sample in a study of shared clonotypes between healthy human individuals. CD8 cells regarded as naive lacked CD45RO, were positively chosen for CCR7, and omitted terminally differentiated effector memory CD45RA+ cells. The protocol was immunoSEQ multiplex PCR, while the TCRdb copy is restricted to in-frame clones and leaves out a portion. The sample comprises about 680,000 clones, 92% of which are singletons, and about a quarter rests with the top ten. Sequencing was performed on naive CD8+ T cells sorted from blood. These receptors came from a man aged 25 to 40 in good health.

The chain employs TRBV7-6 and TRBJ1-5, with D perhaps matching TRBD1 (6 bases). This CDR3 contains 15 residues. Germline V CDR1 and CDR2: SGHVS, FNYEAQ. The germline V and J ends were trimmed by 4 bases and 7 bases, with 17 bases remaining between them. CDR3 nucleotides: TGTGCCAGCAGCTCTGCGGGGGGGCGCGACCAGCCCCAGCATTTT. Translating it yields CASSSAGGRDQPQHF. Drawing the rest from reference TRBV7-6 and TRBJ1-5, the complete variable domain is GAGVSQSPRYKVTKRGQDVALRCDPISGHVSLYWYRQALGQGPEFLTYFNYEAQQDKSGLPNDRFSAERPEGSISTLTIQRTEQRDSAMYRCASSSAGGRDQPQHFGDGTRLSIL.

CDR3 region: CASSPGTPGELFF. The CDR3 bases are TGTGCCAGCAGCCCAGGGACCCCCGGGGAGCTGTTTTTT. This chain connects TRBV7-6 to TRBJ2-2; D assignment may be TRBD1 or TRBD2 (5 bases each). Germline V gene sequence: CDR1 SGHVS, CDR2 FNYEAQ. The CDR3 covers 13 residues. V lost 5 bases and J 6 bases, leaving 10 bases between the germline ends.

For the CDR3, the DNA is TGCGCCAGCAGCGGGACAGCCTACAATGAGCAGTTCTTC. Amino acid sequence: CASSGTAYNEQFF. The chain joins TRBV4-1 to TRBJ2-1, with 7 bases matching TRBD1. This CDR3 comprises 13 residues. From germline, CDR1 is MGHRA and CDR2 YSYEKL. V shed 5 bases and J 2 bases; nucleotides not matched to a gene: 0.

The chain combines TRBV7-9 with TRBJ2-3; TRBD2 matches 7 bases. The germline V gene has CDR1 SEHNR and CDR2 FQNEAQ (reference sequence). The CDR3 runs to 15 residues. J lost 2 bases, V lost 8 bases, and 10 bases had no gene match. CDR3 coding DNA: TGTGCCAGCCGACGGCCGGCGGGAGACACAGATACGCAGTATTTT. Translation: CASRRPAGDTDTQYF. Complete variable domain (other parts from reference TRBV7-9 and TRBJ2-3): DTGVSQNPRHKITKRGQNVTFRCDPISEHNRLYWYRQTLGQGPEFLTYFQNEAQLEKSRLLSDRFSAERPKGSFSTLEIQRTEQGDSAMYLCASRRPAGDTDTQYFGPGTRLTVL.

J is TRBJ2-7 and V is TRBV7-2; D unresolved. The V gene's germline CDR1 is SGHTA and CDR2 FQGNSA. This CDR3 has 15 residues. V lost 5 bases and J lost 1, with 15 bases in between. The CDR3 sequence is CASSTVESRSYEQYF. CDR3 bases: TGTGCCAGCAGCACGGTTGAGTCTCGATCCTACGAGCAGTACTTC.

This rearrangement joins TRBV27 to TRBJ2-7; D is possibly TRBD2 (5 bases). In germline, CDR1 is MNHEY, CDR2 SMNVEV (reference sequence). V lost 8 bases, J lost 2 bases, and 13 bases lay in between. The CDR3 has 13 residues. CDR3 in amino acids: CASPEEGTYEQYF. The CDR3 DNA is TGTGCCAGCCCTGAAGAGGGTACCTACGAGCAGTACTTC.

The chain links TRBV5-4 to TRBJ2-7; a weak D match, TRBD2 (6 bases). The CDR3 sequence is 12 residues long. Trimming pared 4 bases from V and 4 bases from J, leaving 9 bases between. Germline loops: CDR1 SGHNT, CDR2 YYREEE (reference sequence). The chain's CDR3 is CASSPAGYEQYF. CDR3 sequence (DNA): TGTGCCAGCAGCCCGGCGGGGTACGAGCAGTACTTC.

The chain carries TRBV10-1 and TRBJ2-1; TRBD1 agrees at 10 bases. Germline V gene data show CDR1 as WNHNN and CDR2 as SYGVQD (reference sequence). The ends lost 8 bases at V and 2 bases at J; junction bases unmatched: 6. The CDR3 runs to 15 residues. The CDR3 loop is CASDPDRGPYNEQFF. Written as DNA, the CDR3 is TGCGCCAGCGACCCAGACAGGGGGCCCTACAATGAGCAGTTCTTC.

The chain joins TRBV27 to TRBJ2-7; 8 nucleotides line up with TRBD2. The V gene's germline CDR1 is MNHEY and CDR2 SMNVEV (reference sequence). J lost 4 bases, V lost 8 bases, and 7 bases had no gene match. The CDR3 extends over 13 amino acids. DNA for the CDR3: TGTGCCAGCGGGACTAGGAATCTTTACGAGCAGTACTTC. Protein sequence: CASGTRNLYEQYF.

The rearrangement joins TRBV6-5 to TRBJ2-3, with unresolved D. With 0 bases removed from V and 4 bases from J, the gap between germline ends came to 8 bases. The CDR3 totals 14 residues. CDR1 and CDR2 from the germline V gene are MNHEY and SVGAGI. CDR3 sequence: CASSYSGVPDTQYF. The CDR3 DNA sequence: TGTGCCAGCAGTTACTCCGGTGTCCCAGATACGCAGTATTTT.

There are a few counts of this clone. The chain joins TRBV7-9 to TRBJ2-7; D not certain. Looked up from germline, CDR1 is SEHNR and CDR2 is FQNEAQ (reference sequence). The CDR3 spans 16 residues. V lost 2 bases and J lost 3, with 17 bases in between. The CDR3 DNA reads as TGTGCCAGCAGCTTAATCGACCAAAACCCAGGCTACGAGCAGTACTTC. This sequence encodes CASSLIDQNPGYEQYF. The variable domain in full, completed from reference TRBV7-9 and TRBJ2-7, reads DTGVSQNPRHKITKRGQNVTFRCDPISEHNRLYWYRQTLGQGPEFLTYFQNEAQLEKSRLLSDRFSAERPKGSFSTLEIQRTEQGDSAMYLCASSLIDQNPGYEQYFGPGTRLTVT.

This sequence joins TRBV7-8 and TRBJ2-1, with a weak D call TRBD2 (6 bases). The CDR3 has 15 amino acids. V lost 5 bases, J lost 2 bases, and 13 bases lay in between. Germline V gene lookup returns CDR1 SGHVS and CDR2 FQNEAQ. CDR3 in DNA: TGTGCCAGCAGCCACAGCGGGCAAACCTACAATGAGCAGTTCTTC. It translates to CASSHSGQTYNEQFF.

The chain is built from TRBV6-6 and TRBJ1-5; 8 bases map to TRBD1. The CDR3 consists of 15 residues. Trimming cost V 5 bases and J 5 bases; bases outside gene matches: 8. Germline-derived CDR1 and CDR2 are MNHNY and SVGAGI (reference sequence). The CDR3: CASSAQGAGDQPQHF. For the CDR3, the DNA is TGTGCCAGCAGTGCTCAGGGGGCGGGAGATCAGCCCCAGCATTTT.

This chain connects TRBV10-1 to TRBJ2-7; TRBD2 aligns across 7 bases. The trim removed 4 bases at V and 4 bases at J, leaving 1 base unmatched. CDR1 is WNHNN, CDR2 SYGVQD, per germline (reference sequence). The CDR3 spans 12 residues. This CDR3 is CASSAGGYEQYF. The CDR3 bases are TGCGCCAGCAGTGCCGGGGGGTACGAGCAGTACTTC.

The chain uses TRBV25-1 and TRBJ2-6; the D is unclear. The V gene's germline CDR1 is MGHDK and CDR2 SYGVNS. V shed 1 base and J shed 0 bases, with 7 bases lying between them. The CDR3 consists of 16 residues. In DNA, the CDR3 is TGTGCCAGCAGTGAATGGCAGAGCTCTGGGGCCAACGTCCTGACTTTC. It specifies CASSEWQSSGANVLTF.

This clone was seen more than once but under ten times. The genes are TRBV28 and TRBJ1-4, with 8 bases lining up with TRBD1. The CDR3 is 15 amino acids. Losses at the gene ends were 5 bases for V and 8 bases for J; bases not matched to a gene: 10. In germline, CDR1 is MDHEN, CDR2 SYDVKM. CDR3 loop: CASSTRTGRGEKLFF. Here the CDR3 DNA reads TGTGCCAGCAGTACGCGGACAGGGCGTGGAGAAAAACTGTTTTTT.

V and J are TRBV28 and TRBJ2-7, with D possibly TRBD2 on 6 matching bases. CDR3 length equals 15 residues. Trimming removed 5 bases at V and 3 bases at J, with 17 bases between. The germline V gene encodes CDR1 MDHEN and CDR2 SYDVKM. CDR3 nucleotide sequence: TGTGCCAGCAGTAGTTTGGGGACTGAGATCTACGAGCAGTACTTC. Amino acid sequence: CASSSLGTEIYEQYF.

This chain uses TRBV5-1 with TRBJ2-7, with D maybe TRBD1 (6 bases). V was cut by 5 bases and J by 3 bases, with 12 bases left in between. The CDR3 length is 13 residues. Germline V gives CDR1 SGHRS, CDR2 YFSETQ. For the CDR3, the DNA is TGCGCCAGCAGGGGGGACACCGACTACGAGCAGTACTTC. It specifies CASRGDTDYEQYF. Full variable domain (remainder filled in from reference TRBV5-1 and TRBJ2-7): KAGVTQTPRYLIKTRGQQVTLSCSPISGHRSVSWYQQTPGQGLQFLFEYFSETQRNKGNFPGRFSGRQFSNSRSEMNVSTLELGDSALYLCASRGDTDYEQYFGPGTRLTVT.

This clone was found once. This sequence joins TRBV28 and TRBJ2-5, with TRBD2 matching over 7 bases. The J call may be incorrect, as the DNA end agrees better with TRBJ2-7. The CDR3 extends over 15 amino acids. Per the germline V gene, CDR1 is MDHEN and CDR2 is SYDVKM. CDR3 protein: CASRPAGLNSYEQYF. CDR3 DNA: TGTGCCAGCAGGCCAGCGGGACTCAACTCCTACGAGCAGTACTTC.

The chain joins TRBV27 to TRBJ2-5; D is perhaps TRBD2 (6 bases). CDR1 is MNHEY and CDR2 is SMNVEV in the germline V gene (reference sequence). Trimming took off 6 bases at V and 5 bases at J, with 19 bases between the two ends. The CDR3 runs to 15 residues. The CDR3 here is CASSNPGFGGETQYF. CDR3 in DNA: TGTGCCAGCAGCAACCCAGGGTTTGGGGGGGAGACCCAGTACTTC.

This clone came up a few times. The chain uses TRBV19 and TRBJ1-5, with 8 nucleotides matching TRBD1. Losses at the gene ends were 6 bases for V and 2 bases for J; bases not matched to a gene: 3. Per the germline V gene, CDR1 is LNHDA and CDR2 is SQIVND (reference sequence). This CDR3 is 14 amino acids long. CDR3 amino acids: CASSQTGGNQPQHF. As DNA, the CDR3 is TGTGCCAGTAGCCAGACAGGGGGCAATCAGCCCCAGCATTTT.

This clone was observed a single time. J is TRBJ2-7 and V is TRBV5-5; no firm D call. The V end lost 0 bases, the J end lost 0 bases, and 10 bases lay between the germline ends. Germline-derived CDR1 and CDR2 are SGHKS and YYEKEE (reference sequence). The CDR3 is 15 residues long. CDR3 in DNA: TGTGCCAGCAGCTTGGGGCAGACGAGCTCCTACGAGCAGTACTTC. Residues: CASSLGQTSSYEQYF. The whole variable domain, remainder taken from reference TRBV5-5 and TRBJ2-7, is DAGVTQSPTHLIKTRGQQVTLRCSPISGHKSVSWYQQVLGQGPQFIFQYYEKEERGRGNFPDRFSARQFPNYSSELNVNALLLGDSALYLCASSLGQTSSYEQYFGPGTRLTVT.

The chain carries TRBV13 and TRBJ2-1; D unclear. Deletions cut 1 base from V and 4 bases from J, with 5 bases between. CDR3 size: 13 residues. CDR1 and CDR2 from the germline V gene are PRHDT and FYEKMQ (reference sequence). DNA of the CDR3: TGTGCCAGCAGCTTAGTCGGATACAATGAGCAGTTCTTC. Translated: CASSLVGYNEQFF.

This rearrangement joins TRBV9 to TRBJ2-3, with a tentative D call TRBD2 (7 bases). The CDR3 loop spans 15 amino acids. The V end lost 3 bases, the J end lost 4 bases, and 15 bases lay between the germline ends. Germline V gene sequence: CDR1 SGDLS, CDR2 YYNGEE. CDR3 loop: CASSELARGADTQYF. The CDR3 DNA reads as TGTGCCAGCAGCGAACTAGCGAGGGGGGCAGATACGCAGTATTTT.

This clone was detected only once. The chain couples TRBV6-1 to TRBJ2-7; maybe TRBD2 (6 bases). The germline V gene has CDR1 MNHNS and CDR2 SASEGT. Trimming removed 3 bases at V and 5 bases at J, with 17 bases between. This CDR3 comprises 15 residues. The chain's CDR3 is CASSDPGEVWDEQYF. DNA of the CDR3: TGTGCCAGCAGTGACCCCGGGGAGGTCTGGGACGAGCAGTACTTC.

This chain joins TRBV6-5 and TRBJ1-4; 8 bases match TRBD1. Germline loops: CDR1 MNHEY, CDR2 SVGAGI. V lost 4 bases to trimming and J lost 8 bases; unmatched junction nucleotides: 6. The CDR3 loop spans 14 amino acids. The CDR3 loop reads CASSWTGRQEKLFF. The CDR3 DNA sequence: TGTGCCAGCAGTTGGACAGGGAGGCAAGAAAAACTGTTTTTT.

The gene calls are TRBV5-4 and TRBJ2-2; D possibly corresponds to TRBD2 (6 bases). The CDR3 has 16 amino acids. Trimming left V 0 bases short and J 4 bases short, with 13 bases between. The germline V gene has CDR1 SGHNT and CDR2 YYREEE (reference sequence). The CDR3 sequence: CASSLESSVSTGELFF. The CDR3 DNA is TGTGCCAGCAGCTTGGAGTCTAGCGTCAGCACCGGGGAGCTGTTTTTT.

This chain connects TRBV4-1 to TRBJ2-7; D may be TRBD1 (5 bases). V gave up 2 bases and J gave up 7 bases, with 18 bases separating them. Germline V CDR1 and CDR2: MGHRA, YSYEKL. The CDR3 spans 15 residues. The DNA for the CDR3 is TGCGCCAGCAGCCAAAAGACAGATCCCAATAGAGAGCAGTACTTC. Translating it yields CASSQKTDPNREQYF.

The chain couples TRBV10-3 to TRBJ2-2, with D perhaps matching TRBD1 (5 bases). The CDR3 sequence is 14 residues long. CDR1 and CDR2 from the germline V gene are ENHRY and SYGVKD. Trimming removed 2 bases from V and 6 bases from J, with 10 bases in between. CDR3 in DNA: TGTGCCATCAGTGAGGACAGTTTTCCCGGGGAGCTGTTTTTT. Protein: CAISEDSFPGELFF.

CDR3 nucleotide sequence: TGTGCCAGCATGAAAGGTAGCGGGAGCGGCACAGATACGCAGTATTTT. Its protein is CASMKGSGSGTDTQYF. V and J are TRBV2 and TRBJ2-3; 9 nucleotides match TRBD2. This CDR3 is built from 16 residues. In germline, CDR1 is SNHLY, CDR2 FYNNEI. V dropped 7 bases and J dropped 1; count of bases not matched to a gene: 9.

Points on this clone: Other nucleotide sequences in the sample specify the same CDR3. V gene TRBV27 combines with J gene TRBJ2-7; D unclear. The V and J ends lost 3 bases and 4 bases respectively, with 7 bases between them. This CDR3 comprises 12 residues. Germline V gives CDR1 MNHEY, CDR2 SMNVEV (reference sequence). The CDR3 loop is CASSLSGYEQYF. In DNA form, the CDR3 reads TGTGCCAGCAGTTTGTCCGGGTACGAGCAGTACTTC.